In this sample, the clone carrying this TCR beta chain turned up a few times. Its antigen is as yet unknown. TCRdb reanalysed the RACE reads using MiXCR and keeps one entry per CDR3 protein. Altogether roughly 62,000 distinct CDR3 sequences are present, roughly 12% being singletons, with the ten largest covering 2.4%. This CDR3 has 13 amino acids. Germline V CDR1 and CDR2: ENHRY, SYGVKD. V was clipped by 8 bases and J by 3 bases; unmatched bases: 6. These data belong to a study of human T cells and chemical hapten exposure. Stated time point: patch test 3, about 24 weeks after DPC sensitization. The sample's treatment: therapeutic diphenylcyclopropenone sensitization with weekly scalp DPC. General study points: The study found expanded TCRs formed significantly more large CDR3 similarity clusters than controls. PT1 expanded TCR counts and patch test score correlated positively. Sensitizing with DPC caused no change in TCRs above 1 in 1000 frequency.

This clonotype was obtained from a man under 40 with alopecia areata. Some clones in this sample may be carry-over from other donors' samples. Sample: whole blood, taken in connection with sensitization to the hapten diphenylcyclopropenone (DPC). V usage is TRBV10-3 and J usage is TRBJ2-7; 8 nucleotides line up with TRBD1. This CDR3 reads CAIGTGTDYEQYF. The CDR3 region has the DNA TGTGCCATCGGGACAGGCACTGACTACGAGCAGTACTTC.